This record looks at one TCR beta chain sequence and its context. Methods used by the authors: Amplification from reference gene primers served as the basis for estimated nucleated cell counts. Libraries were prepared by immunoSEQ multiplex PCR; TCRdb keeps only in-frame clonotypes and omits some of them. V and J calls and clone size follow that table, whereas D and trimming were derived from the DNA. This sample has 250,000 to 300,000 clones, with roughly 85% found just once. This CDR3 contains 15 residues. V was shortened by 0 bases and J by 2 bases, with 8 bases between the two germline ends. Per germline, CDR1 MNHEY and CDR2 SVGAGI. The data originate from a study of blood T cell repertoires in COVID-19. For the study at large: Samples representing acute and convalescent COVID-19 were sourced from the United States, Italy and Spain. T cells, B-cell-depleted T cells, or PBMCs supplied cDNA or gDNA.

Sequences were obtained from peripheral blood. This chain joins TRBV6-5 and TRBJ1-3, with no clear D. The TCR comes from a woman between 65 and 79 years old with acute or convalescent COVID-19. Here the CDR3 reads CASSYSNAAGNTIYF. Written as DNA, the CDR3 is TGTGCCAGCAGTTACTCGAATGCAGCTGGAAACACCATATATTTT.